This entry features one TCR beta chain sequence. These data belong to a study of early T cells in non-severe SARS-CoV-2 infection. Study details: Investigators sequenced bulk RNA drawn from unsorted whole blood, and chains remained unpaired.

MiXCR, applied by TCRdb to the 5' RACE reads, yields one record per CDR3 protein. The table shows tens of thousands of distinct CDR3 sequences, with roughly 7.9% occurring only once. V lost 6 bases, J lost 0 bases, and 14 bases lay in between. The CDR3 extends over 15 amino acids. This chain links TRBV12-3 or TRBV12-4 with TRBJ1-1; D remains unclear. The sequence derives from an adult who was a healthcare worker with PCR-confirmed SARS-CoV-2 infection or an uninfected control (not recorded which). The sample consisted of whole blood, taken at baseline. The CDR3 sequence: CASRTRRYMNTEAFF. Written as DNA, the CDR3 is TGTGCCAGCAGAACCAGACGGTACATGAACACTGAAGCTTTCTTT.